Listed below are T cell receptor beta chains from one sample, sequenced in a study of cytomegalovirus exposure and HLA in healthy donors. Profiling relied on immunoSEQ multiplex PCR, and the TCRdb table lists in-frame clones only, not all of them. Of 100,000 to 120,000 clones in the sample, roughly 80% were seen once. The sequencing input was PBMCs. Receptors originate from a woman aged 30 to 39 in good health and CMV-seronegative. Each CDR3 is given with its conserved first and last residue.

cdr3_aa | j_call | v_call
CASSVRQGIEQFF | TRBJ2-1 | TRBV19
CASSGPGGTEAFF | TRBJ1-1 | TRBV4-2
CASGTAGTGGGETQYF | TRBJ2-5 | TRBV4-1
CASRIQGLNTEAFF | TRBJ1-1 | TRBV19
CASSRGQGWGTDTQYF | TRBJ2-3 | TRBV5-1
CASRPRGQGPTGELFF | TRBJ2-2 | TRBV7-2
CAWSVDTNTEAFF | TRBJ1-1 | TRBV30
CSVDSGMAYGYTF | TRBJ1-2 | TRBV29-1
CASSFLADRYNEQFF | TRBJ2-1 | TRBV25-1
CAWSPRYEQYF | TRBJ2-7 | TRBV30
CASSPPSSGRNNEQFF | TRBJ2-1 | TRBV7-9
CASSQAYGDWGNTIYF | TRBJ1-3 | TRBV23-1
CASSEWKGAYEQYF | TRBJ2-7 | TRBV7-8
CASSLGQGGTEAFF | TRBJ1-1 | TRBV11-2
CASSRGTTPNTGELFF | TRBJ2-2 | TRBV4-3
CASSPAGNTDTQYF | TRBJ2-3 | TRBV6-4
CASSASRLNTEAFF | TRBJ1-1 | TRBV19
CASSPTGHEQYF | TRBJ2-7 | TRBV5-6
CAISESGGINYGYTF | TRBJ1-2 | TRBV10-3
CASSHYTGSGELFF | TRBJ2-2 | TRBV6-5
CASSRGGQSGETQYF | TRBJ2-5 | TRBV27
CASSQETVLGLAGGDTQYF | TRBJ2-3 | TRBV4-2
CSVEEVGGRAEAFF | TRBJ1-1 | TRBV29-1
CASSYSGVNTEAFF | TRBJ1-1 | TRBV6-5
CASSNPSGMNTEAFF | TRBJ1-1 | TRBV5-1
CASSLGGQGNTEAFF | TRBJ1-1 | TRBV7-9
CSVSPRETNEKLFF | TRBJ1-4 | TRBV29-1
CASSFRSQGFNEQYF | TRBJ2-7 | TRBV7-2
CASFNPRPTGRETQYF | TRBJ2-5 | TRBV28
CASSARLGTDTQYF | TRBJ2-3 | TRBV19
CATSNRNEQFF | TRBJ2-1 | TRBV15
CASSGMAAKDEKLFF | TRBJ1-4 | TRBV7-9
CASRSKTGASYEQYF | TRBJ2-7 | TRBV27
CASSLAGTSNEQYF | TRBJ2-7 | TRBV7-9
CASSLFGQGGYTF | TRBJ1-2 | TRBV25-1
CASSSLAEETQYF | TRBJ2-5 | TRBV28
CASSLVRQGSYEQYF | TRBJ2-7 | TRBV7-9
CASSLDSNQPQHF | TRBJ1-5 | TRBV4-1
CASSWAGSYNSPLHF | TRBJ1-6 | TRBV28
CASSFTSGTYEQYF | TRBJ2-7 | TRBV7-2
CASSLRGGWSEAFF | TRBJ1-1 | TRBV28